These 2 T cell receptor beta chains originate from one sample sequenced in a study of T-cell reconstitution after alpha-beta-depleted transplantation in children. This sample's TCRbeta library carried unique molecular identifier barcodes. A single record per CDR3 protein comes from TCRdb applying MiXCR to the PCR reads. This sample has hundreds of thousands of distinct CDR3 sequences, with about 15% found just once. Material: PBMCs from the stem cell graft donor, obtained from the stem cell graft. Receptors were obtained from a human donor who donated a stem cell graft to a child with acute myeloid leukemia.

The chain combines TRBV2 with TRBJ2-1, with D tentatively TRBD2 (7 bases). Trimming shortened V by 2 bases and J by 8 bases, and 25 bases separated the two germline ends. The CDR3 runs 18 residues. The germline V gene has CDR1 SNHLY and CDR2 FYNNEI. The CDR3 DNA reads as TGTGCCAGCAGTGAACCACCAAGGTGGGGGGGGGGCCTTTATGAGCAGTTCTTC. This sequence encodes CASSEPPRWGGGLYEQFF.

This clonotype was detected a few times. The chain joins TRBV5-1 to TRBJ1-2; D gene ambiguous. The length of the CDR3 is 14 residues. The germline CDR1 and CDR2 sequences are SGHRS and YFSETQ. The V and J ends lost 2 bases and 3 bases respectively, with 11 bases between them. The CDR3 loop is CASSFYGDDYGYTF. The CDR3 DNA reads TGCGCCAGCAGCTTCTATGGGGATGACTATGGCTACACCTTC.